This T cell receptor (beta chain) was identified during a study of blood T cells in healthy people across ages. The draw of peripheral blood yielded roughly 9.4 milliliters from each donor. For the second PCR, which ran for 7 to 11 cycles, a sample-barcoded 5' primer and a J-beta primer mix were used. Carrying 12 random nucleotides, a template-switch adaptor labeled each individual cDNA molecule. TCRdb re-called the 5' RACE reads with MiXCR, one entry per CDR3 protein. Among around 1.5 million distinct CDR3 sequences listed, around 55% were seen once. Regarding this clonotype: Its target is unknown.

General study results and limits: Naive T cell percentage by flow cytometry tracked strongly with beta diversity.

The TCR comes from a man aged 18-30 years in good health. Sequenced: blood.

CDR3 residues: CASSIVGTVSYEQYF. DNA for the CDR3: TGTGCCAGCAGCATAGTCGGGACAGTTTCCTACGAGCAGTACTTC. The rearrangement links TRBV7-9 to TRBJ2-7, with TRBD1 matching 7 bases. CDR3 length equals 15 residues. After removal of 5 bases from V and 1 base from J, the junction contained 8 bases not matched to a gene. Germline CDR1 reads SEHNR; CDR2 reads FQNEAQ (reference sequence).